This is a list of T cell receptor beta chains from one sample in a study of follicular helper T cells after annual influenza vaccination. The protocol was immunoSEQ multiplex PCR, while the TCRdb copy is restricted to in-frame clones and leaves out a portion. This table has approximately 30,000 clones, approximately 78% appearing once. Sequencing was performed on CXCR5+ CD38- circulating T follicular helper cells from blood, taken on the day of influenza vaccination. These receptors originate from an adult who received the influenza vaccine. Both conserved end residues are part of each CDR3. D genes are given only for firm matches. Not all rows give a size; the values are once, few, many and, for expanded clones, a class.

d_gene,j_gene,abundance,v_gene,CDR3aa,CDR3nt
TRBD1,TRBJ2-6,.,TRBV11-1,CASSRIYPGQGSPVLTF,TGTGCCAGCAGCAGAATCTACCCGGGACAGGGCTCCCCCGTCCTGACTTTC
.,TRBJ1-2,few,TRBV28,CASSQRPYGYTF,TGTGCCAGCAGTCAGCGGCCCTATGGCTACACCTTC
TRBD1,TRBJ2-2,.,TRBV19,CASSISTWGGQANTGELFF,TGTGCCAGTAGTATCTCGACGTGGGGTGGACAGGCGAACACCGGGGAGCTGTTTTTT
TRBD2,TRBJ2-1,.,TRBV7-2,CASSLRSGGNNEQFF,TGTGCCAGCAGCTTACGTAGCGGGGGGAACAATGAGCAGTTCTTC
TRBD1,TRBJ2-7,few,TRBV6-1,CASSEGGTVYEQYF,TGTGCCAGCAGTGAAGGTGGGACAGTCTACGAGCAGTACTTC
.,TRBJ1-4,.,TRBV20-1,CSARLSEKLFF,TGCAGTGCTAGACTGTCCGAAAAACTGTTTTTT
.,TRBJ2-1,.,TRBV28,CASSPRGQEQFF,TGTGCCAGCAGTCCCCGAGGACAAGAGCAGTTCTTC
.,TRBJ1-2,.,TRBV18,CASAPIQKNNYGYTF,TGTGCCAGCGCCCCCATACAGAAGAATAACTATGGCTACACCTTC
TRBD2,TRBJ2-5,.,TRBV7-3,CASSFGLAGGRETQYF,TGTGCCAGCAGCTTCGGACTAGCGGGGGGAAGGGAGACCCAGTACTTC
.,TRBJ1-1,few,TRBV6-5,CASIWNTEAFF,TGTGCCAGCATCTGGAACACTGAAGCTTTCTTT
.,TRBJ1-4,.,TRBV30,CAFNRVIGGEKLFF,TGTGCCTTCAATAGGGTGATTGGAGGGGAAAAACTGTTTTTT
TRBD2,TRBJ2-1,.,TRBV5-1,CASSLRAGGHDEQFF,TGCGCCAGCAGCTTGAGGGCGGGGGGGCACGATGAGCAGTTCTTC
.,TRBJ2-1,few,TRBV6-5,CASNPVRGEQFF,TGTGCCAGCAACCCCGTACGGGGTGAGCAGTTCTTC
TRBD1,TRBJ1-6,.,TRBV10-3,CAISPGQKNSPLHF,TGTGCCATCAGCCCGGGACAGAAAAATTCACCCCTCCACTTT
TRBD2,TRBJ2-4,.,TRBV6-5,CASSYSMGGAKNIQYF,TGTGCCAGCAGTTACTCGATGGGGGGGGCCAAAAACATTCAGTACTTC
.,TRBJ1-6,few,TRBV19,CASSTGDNSPLHF,TGTGCCAGTAGTACAGGGGATAATTCACCCCTCCACTTT
.,TRBJ2-3,.,TRBV27,CASSRISGFASTDTQYF,TGTGCCAGCAGTCGAATCTCAGGGTTCGCTAGCACAGATACGCAGTATTTT
.,TRBJ1-4,.,TRBV5-1,CASSLRGFNEKLFF,TGCGCCAGCAGCTTGAGAGGGTTTAATGAAAAACTGTTTTTT
TRBD2,TRBJ2-4,once,TRBV6-1,CASSEALGLGNIQYF,TGTGCCAGCAGTGAAGCCCTGGGACTAGGAAACATTCAGTACTTC
TRBD1,TRBJ2-5,.,TRBV11-2,CASSRQGETQYF,TGTGCCAGCAGCCGACAGGGGGAGACCCAGTACTTC
TRBD1,TRBJ2-2,.,TRBV5-1,CASSLGTGEGGELFF,TGCGCCAGCAGCTTGGGGACAGGGGAAGGCGGGGAGCTGTTTTTT
TRBD2,TRBJ2-1,.,TRBV7-2,CASSLEGLVRFF,TGTGCCAGCAGCTTAGAGGGACTAGTAAGGTTCTTC
TRBD2,TRBJ2-6,once,TRBV2,CASGGGSGSVSGANVLTF,TGTGCCAGCGGCGGGGGTAGCGGGAGTGTCTCTGGGGCCAACGTCCTGACTTTC
TRBD2,TRBJ2-6,.,TRBV20-1,CSGLGANVLTF,TGTAGCGGGCTTGGGGCCAACGTCCTGACTTTC
.,TRBJ1-5,.,TRBV30,CAWAGDRTKPQHF,TGTGCCTGGGCCGGAGACCGGACTAAACCCCAGCATTTT
TRBD1,TRBJ1-4,medium-sized,TRBV5-1,CASSLEGQGNEKLFF,TGCGCCAGCAGCTTAGAAGGACAGGGGAATGAAAAACTGTTTTTT
.,TRBJ1-5,.,TRBV5-1,CASSLNGGAGQPQHF,TGCGCCAGCAGCTTGAATGGGGGCGCGGGTCAGCCCCAGCATTTT
.,TRBJ1-1,.,TRBV5-1,CASSLGTGYTEAFF,TGCGCCAGCAGCTTGGGTACAGGGTACACTGAAGCTTTCTTT
.,TRBJ1-4,.,TRBV7-6,CASSLGQIGEKLFF,TGTGCCAGCAGCTTAGGACAGATCGGGGAAAAACTGTTTTTT
.,TRBJ2-2,.,TRBV7-2,CASSLEGGPGELFF,TGTGCCAGCAGCTTAGAGGGGGGGCCCGGGGAGCTGTTTTTT
.,TRBJ2-5,.,TRBV7-9,CASSLGQGQEETQYF,TGTGCCAGCAGCTTAGGGCAGGGCCAGGAAGAGACCCAGTACTTC
TRBD1,TRBJ1-1,.,TRBV6-1,CASSGDRGSEAFF,TGTGCCAGCAGTGGCGACAGGGGGTCAGAAGCTTTCTTT
.,TRBJ2-3,.,TRBV6-1,CASRRHGDTDTQYF,TGCGCCAGCAGGAGACACGGGGACACAGATACGCAGTATTTT
TRBD2,TRBJ2-5,.,TRBV2,CASKREGRETQYF,TGTGCCAGCAAACGGGAGGGCCGGGAGACCCAGTACTTC
TRBD1,TRBJ2-3,.,TRBV5-1,CASRPQGSTDTQYF,TGCGCCAGCAGGCCACAGGGGTCTACAGATACGCAGTATTTT
TRBD1,TRBJ2-7,.,TRBV7-2,CASSSAVWGTGSSYEQYF,TGTGCCAGCAGCAGCGCCGTTTGGGGGACAGGGAGCTCCTACGAGCAGTACTTC
.,TRBJ1-5,.,TRBV7-2,CASSPGFNQPQHF,TGTGCCAGCAGCCCAGGGTTCAATCAGCCCCAGCATTTT
TRBD1,TRBJ1-2,.,TRBV14,CASSQDTGGIWGYTF,TGTGCCAGCAGCCAAGATACAGGGGGAATTTGGGGCTACACCTTC
TRBD2,TRBJ2-3,.,TRBV5-1,CASSLMGLAVTDTQYF,TGCGCCAGCAGCTTGATGGGACTAGCGGTCACAGATACGCAGTATTTT
.,TRBJ1-1,once,TRBV5-1,CASSLFNRETEAFF,TGCGCCAGCAGCTTATTTAACAGGGAGACTGAAGCTTTCTTT
.,TRBJ1-1,.,TRBV5-5,CASSSTPGNEMNTEAFF,TGTGCCAGCAGCTCCACCCCCGGGAACGAGATGAACACTGAAGCTTTCTTT
TRBD1,TRBJ2-7,.,TRBV28,CASSLPQTGAIYEQYF,TGTGCCAGCAGTTTACCACAGACAGGGGCCATCTACGAGCAGTACTTC
.,TRBJ2-1,.,TRBV11-2,CASSLWVGGSNEQFF,TGTGCCAGCAGCCTCTGGGTAGGAGGGTCCAATGAGCAGTTCTTC
.,TRBJ1-1,.,TRBV6-1,CASSRFTEAFF,TGTGCCAGCAGCAGATTCACTGAAGCTTTCTTT
.,TRBJ1-5,few,TRBV30,CAYAKQAGSNQPQHF,TGTGCTTACGCGAAGCAAGCGGGAAGCAATCAGCCCCAGCATTTT
TRBD2,TRBJ2-2,.,TRBV5-4,CASSFRRGGFTGELFF,TGTGCCAGCAGCTTCAGGCGGGGGGGCTTTACCGGGGAGCTGTTTTTT
.,TRBJ2-3,.,TRBV30,CANRALTDTQYF,TGTGCCAACAGGGCATTGACAGATACGCAGTATTTT
TRBD1,TRBJ1-1,.,TRBV6-4,CASSDSPGTAAFF,TGTGCCAGCAGTGACTCGCCTGGGACAGCAGCTTTCTTT
.,TRBJ2-2,.,TRBV10-3,CAISESAATGELFF,TGTGCCATCAGTGAGTCGGCCGCCACCGGGGAGCTGTTTTTT
TRBD1,TRBJ1-1,.,TRBV30,CAWSPPFGTANTEAFF,TGTGCCTGGAGTCCTCCCTTTGGGACAGCGAACACTGAAGCTTTCTTT